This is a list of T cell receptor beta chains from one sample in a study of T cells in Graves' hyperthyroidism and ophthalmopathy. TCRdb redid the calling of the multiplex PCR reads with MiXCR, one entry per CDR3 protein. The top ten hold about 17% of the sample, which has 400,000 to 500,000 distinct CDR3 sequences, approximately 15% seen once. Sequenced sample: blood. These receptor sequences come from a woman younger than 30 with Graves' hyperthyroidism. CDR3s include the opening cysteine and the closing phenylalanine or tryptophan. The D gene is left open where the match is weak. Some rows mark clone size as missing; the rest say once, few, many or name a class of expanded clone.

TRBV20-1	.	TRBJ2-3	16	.	TGCAGTGCTAGAGAACCGAAATTCTCTAGCACAGATACGCAGTATTTT	CSAREPKFSSTDTQYF
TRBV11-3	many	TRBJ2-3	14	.	TGTGCCAGCAGCATTGGGACCAGCACAGATACGCAGTATTTT	CASSIGTSTDTQYF
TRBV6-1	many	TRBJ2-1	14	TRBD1	TGTGCCACCAACGGACAGGGGTTTGGCAATGAGCAGTTCTTC	CATNGQGFGNEQFF
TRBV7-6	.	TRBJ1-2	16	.	TGTGCCAGCAGCTTAGCTCCCGGACGGAAGAACTATGGCTACACCTTC	CASSLAPGRKNYGYTF
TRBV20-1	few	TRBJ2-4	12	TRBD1	TGCAGTGCTTGGACAGGGGGGAGCATTCAGTACTTC	CSAWTGGSIQYF
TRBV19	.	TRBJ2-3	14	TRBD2	TGTGCCTCCCAGACTAGCGGGAGGCCAGATACGCAGTATTTT	CASQTSGRPDTQYF
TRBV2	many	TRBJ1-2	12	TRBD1	TGTGCCAGCAGTCCTCAGGGGGACGGCTACACCTTC	CASSPQGDGYTF
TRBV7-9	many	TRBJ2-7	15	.	TGTGCCAGCAGCTTAGGGTCCACCCCGGCCTACGAGCAGTACTTC	CASSLGSTPAYEQYF
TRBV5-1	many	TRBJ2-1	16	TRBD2	TGCGCCAGCAGCAAGACTAGCGGGAGGATCGACAATGAGCAGTTCTTC	CASSKTSGRIDNEQFF
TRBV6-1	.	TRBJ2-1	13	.	TGTGCCAGCTCTGTGGGAGACCACGGTGAGCAGTTCTTC	CASSVGDHGEQFF
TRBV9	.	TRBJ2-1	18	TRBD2	TGTGCCAGCGCGGTCGGGGGGGCGGAGAAACCACGGGCGAATGAGCAGTTCTTC	CASAVGGAEKPRANEQFF
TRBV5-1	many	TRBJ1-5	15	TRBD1	TGCGCCAGCAGCTCGACAGGGTCTAGCAATCAGCCCCAGCATTTT	CASSSTGSSNQPQHF
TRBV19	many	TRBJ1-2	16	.	TGTGCCAGTAGTATGGGAAGGACATTTACTAACTATGGCTACACCTTC	CASSMGRTFTNYGYTF
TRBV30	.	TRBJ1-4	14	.	TGTGCCTGGAGTGTAAGAGGGGCAGGTGAAAAACTGTTTTTT	CAWSVRGAGEKLFF
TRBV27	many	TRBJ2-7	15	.	TGTGCCAGCAGTTTATTAGGGACCCTGGCGGGCGAGCAGTACTTC	CASSLLGTLAGEQYF
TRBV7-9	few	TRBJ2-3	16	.	TGTGCCAGCAGCTTAGAGGGCCTAACGCTCCTCCATACGCAGTATTTT	CASSLEGLTLLHTQYF
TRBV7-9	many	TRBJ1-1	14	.	TGTGCCAGCAGCTTAGCGGTAGGGAGCACTGAAGCTTTCTTT	CASSLAVGSTEAFF
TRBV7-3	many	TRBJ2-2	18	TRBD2	TGTGCCAGCAGCCCTCCCGGGACTAGCGGAAAGAACACCGGGGAGCTGTTTTTT	CASSPPGTSGKNTGELFF
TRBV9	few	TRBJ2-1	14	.	TGTGCCAGCAGCCAAGCCCAGGGCTACAATGAGCAGTTCTTC	CASSQAQGYNEQFF
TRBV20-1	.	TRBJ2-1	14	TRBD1	TGCAGTGCTAGGGGACAGGGGGACTTTAATGAGCAGTTCTTC	CSARGQGDFNEQFF
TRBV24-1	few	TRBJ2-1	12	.	TGTGCCACCAGTGATTGGGTCAATGAGCAGTTCTTC	CATSDWVNEQFF
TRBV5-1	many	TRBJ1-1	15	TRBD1	TGCGCCAGCAGCTTGGCCAGGGGGCCAGACACTGAAGCTTTCTTT	CASSLARGPDTEAFF
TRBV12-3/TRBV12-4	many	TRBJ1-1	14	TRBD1	TGTGCCCTCCTGAATAGAGAGGGGGCCACTGAAGCTTTCTTT	CALLNREGATEAFF
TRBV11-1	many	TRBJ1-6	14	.	TGTGCCAGCAGCTTAGCGCTGGGAGGTTCACCCCTCCACTTT	CASSLALGGSPLHF
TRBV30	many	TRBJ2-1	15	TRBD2	TGTGCCTGGAGACTTACGGGAGGACGGGGATTAGAGCAGTTCTTC	CAWRLTGGRGLEQFF
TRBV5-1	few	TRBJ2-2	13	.	TGCGCCAGCAGCTTGGAGGCTCCCGGGGAGCTGTTTTTT	CASSLEAPGELFF
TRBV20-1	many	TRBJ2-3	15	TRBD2	TGCAGTGCTAAAGGGACTAGCGGCCGCCGGGATACGCAGTATTTT	CSAKGTSGRRDTQYF
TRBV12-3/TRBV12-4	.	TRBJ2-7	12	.	TGTGCCAGCAGTCAAAGACGGTACGAGCAGTACTTC	CASSQRRYEQYF
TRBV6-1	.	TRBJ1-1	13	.	TGTGCCAGCAACGTGGACAGGAACACTGAAGCTTTCTTT	CASNVDRNTEAFF
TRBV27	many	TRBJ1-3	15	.	TGTGCCAGCAGTCCCACGGGGGGGTACGGAAACACCATATATTTT	CASSPTGGYGNTIYF
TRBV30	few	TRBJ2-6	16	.	TGTGCCTGGAGTTCTCGTATGTTATCTGGGGCCAACGTCCTGACTTTC	CAWSSRMLSGANVLTF
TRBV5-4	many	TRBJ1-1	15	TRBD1	TGTGCCAGCAGCTACCACAGGGGAATGGGGACTGAAGCTTTCTTT	CASSYHRGMGTEAFF
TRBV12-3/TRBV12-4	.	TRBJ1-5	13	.	TGTGCCAGCAGTCCCCGTAGCAATCAGCCCCAGCATTTT	CASSPRSNQPQHF
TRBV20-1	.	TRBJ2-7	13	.	TGCAGTGCTAGTACGGGAGACCGCTACGAGCAGTACTTC	CSASTGDRYEQYF
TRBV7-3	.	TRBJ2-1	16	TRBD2	TGTGCCAGCAGCGAACCCGCGGGAGGGGAGGACAATGAGCAGTTCTTC	CASSEPAGGEDNEQFF
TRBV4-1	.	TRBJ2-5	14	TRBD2	TGCGCCAGCAGCCAACAGCGGGAAGGGGAGACCCAGTACTTC	CASSQQREGETQYF
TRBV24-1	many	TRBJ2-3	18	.	TGTGCCACCAGTGACCAACCTAGGGGTAAAGGACGCACAGATACGCAGTATTTT	CATSDQPRGKGRTDTQYF
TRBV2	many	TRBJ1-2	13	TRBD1	TGTGCCAGCAGGGGGACAGGACCTTATGGCTACACCTTC	CASRGTGPYGYTF
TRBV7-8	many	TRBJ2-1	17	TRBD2	TGTGCCAGCAGCTCCGCCGGACTAGCGGGAGTCCACAATGAGCAGTTCTTC	CASSSAGLAGVHNEQFF
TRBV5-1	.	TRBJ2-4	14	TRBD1	TGCGCCAGCAGCTTGGGGGACAGGATAAACATTCAGTACTTC	CASSLGDRINIQYF
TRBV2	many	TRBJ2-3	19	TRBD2	TGTGCCAGCAGTGATAGGGGGACTAGCGGGAGCCGACTCACAGATACGCAGTATTTT	CASSDRGTSGSRLTDTQYF
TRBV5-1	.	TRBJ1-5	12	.	TGCGCCAGCACCCTCCTCAATCAGCCCCAGCATTTT	CASTLLNQPQHF
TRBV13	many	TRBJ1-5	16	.	TGTGCCAGCAGCTTAGGCGTCGGGGGGAGAAATCAGCCCCAGCATTTT	CASSLGVGGRNQPQHF
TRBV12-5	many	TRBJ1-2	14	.	TGTGCTAGTGGTCCCGGACGGCCAAACTATGGCTACACCTTC	CASGPGRPNYGYTF
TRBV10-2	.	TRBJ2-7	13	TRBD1	TGCGCCAGCACCGGGACAGGGAGCGGCGAGCAGTACTTC	CASTGTGSGEQYF
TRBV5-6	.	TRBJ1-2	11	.	TGTGCCAGCAGCTTGGCCCACGGCCGTACCTTC	CASSLAHGRTF